The rows below give T cell receptor beta chains drawn from one sample of a study of cytomegalovirus exposure and HLA in healthy donors. This table comes from immunoSEQ multiplex PCR, and its TCRdb copy is limited to in-frame clones, with some not included. The sample carries over 100,000 clones, less than 85% recorded once. Sequenced: PBMCs. The source of these receptors is a woman aged 18-35 years in good health and CMV-seropositive. CDR3s include the opening cysteine and the closing phenylalanine or tryptophan. The D gene is left open where the match is weak. Some rows have no size entry. The others give once, few or many, or a class for an expanded clone.

D	size	V	J	CDR3	DNA
TRBD2	-	TRBV5-8	TRBJ2-7	CAGVGSGIDEQYF	TGTGCCGGGGTGGGTAGCGGGATCGACGAGCAGTACTTC
-	-	TRBV30	TRBJ1-1	CAWSVLGGGGTEAFF	TGTGCCTGGAGTGTTCTGGGGGGAGGGGGCACTGAAGCTTTCTTT
TRBD1	-	TRBV29-1	TRBJ2-1	CSVTRDRGIRSSYNEQFF	TGCAGCGTCACACGGGACAGGGGGATCCGCAGCTCCTACAATGAGCAGTTCTTC
TRBD2	-	TRBV5-4	TRBJ2-1	CASSPRDYQSEFF	TGTGCCAGCAGCCCCCGGGACTACCAAAGCGAGTTCTTC
-	-	TRBV27	TRBJ1-2	CASSKDSLYGYTF	TGTGCCAGCAGTAAGGACAGCCTCTATGGCTACACCTTC
-	-	TRBV18	TRBJ1-4	CASSLNRATNEKLFF	TGTGCCAGCTCACTCAACAGGGCCACTAATGAAAAACTGTTTTTT
-	-	TRBV7-2	TRBJ2-7	CASSLAAGQYEQYF	TGTGCCAGCAGCTTAGCAGCGGGACAATACGAGCAGTACTTC
TRBD2	few	TRBV15	TRBJ2-7	CATSSYETSGAYEQYF	TGTGCCACCAGCAGCTATGAGACTAGCGGAGCCTACGAGCAGTACTTC
TRBD2	-	TRBV5-4	TRBJ2-5	CASSLAGGDETQYF	TGTGCCAGCAGCTTGGCGGGAGGCGACGAGACCCAGTACTTC
-	few	TRBV30	TRBJ1-4	CAWSWRGGEKLFF	TGTGCCTGGAGTTGGAGGGGTGGAGAAAAACTGTTTTTT
-	-	TRBV10-1	TRBJ2-3	CASSESGRLPQYF	TGCGCCAGCAGTGAGTCGGGCAGGCTCCCCCAGTATTTT
TRBD2	many	TRBV4-2	TRBJ2-7	CASSPLNPAGGPLAYEQYF	TGTGCCAGCAGCCCACTCAATCCAGCGGGAGGCCCCTTAGCCTACGAGCAGTACTTC
-	-	TRBV23-1	TRBJ1-1	CASSHFHGNRVTEAFF	TGCGCCAGCAGTCATTTTCACGGAAACAGGGTCACTGAAGCTTTCTTT
-	-	TRBV9	TRBJ2-1	CASRPNHPYNEQFF	TGTGCCAGCAGACCTAACCACCCATACAATGAGCAGTTCTTC
-	-	TRBV15	TRBJ1-5	CATSREAGQPQHF	TGTGCCACCAGCAGAGAAGCAGGTCAGCCCCAGCATTTT
TRBD1	-	TRBV6-1	TRBJ2-5	CASSEWGTGHGETQYF	TGTGCCAGCAGTGAATGGGGGACAGGGCACGGGGAGACCCAGTACTTC
-	-	TRBV10-3	TRBJ2-5	CAISESSNQETQYF	TGTGCCATCAGTGAGTCTAGCAACCAAGAGACCCAGTACTTC
-	-	TRBV19	TRBJ2-7	CASSIADSGNEQYF	TGTGCCAGTAGTATAGCGGACAGCGGGAACGAGCAGTACTTC
-	-	TRBV9	TRBJ1-2	CASSTTSGGGYTF	TGTGCCAGCAGCACTACCTCAGGAGGCGGCTACACCTTC
TRBD1	-	TRBV10-3	TRBJ1-1	CAIRATGGTEAFF	TGTGCCATCAGAGCTACAGGGGGCACTGAAGCTTTCTTT
TRBD1	-	TRBV6-6	TRBJ2-7	CASSGWDRRYEQYF	TGTGCCAGCAGTGGTTGGGACAGGCGCTACGAGCAGTACTTC
TRBD2	-	TRBV7-3	TRBJ2-3	CASSFRSGNTDTQYF	TGTGCCAGCAGCTTTCGTAGCGGGAACACAGATACGCAGTATTTT
TRBD1	once	TRBV30	TRBJ1-5	CAWSAGQGVQPQHF	TGTGCCTGGAGTGCTGGACAGGGAGTTCAGCCCCAGCATTTT
TRBD2	-	TRBV28	TRBJ2-7	CASSPGLSQTYEQYF	TGTGCCAGCAGTCCGGGACTATCCCAGACCTACGAGCAGTACTTC
TRBD2	-	TRBV5-1	TRBJ2-2	CASSLGTSVTGELFF	TGCGCCAGCAGCTTGGGGACTAGCGTGACCGGGGAGCTGTTTTTT
-	-	TRBV2	TRBJ2-7	CASSGPTGRGEQYF	TGTGCCAGCAGTGGACCAACAGGGAGGGGCGAGCAGTACTTC
-	-	TRBV5-5	TRBJ1-5	CASSNSHQPQHF	TGTGCCAGCAGCAACAGTCATCAGCCCCAGCATTTT
-	-	TRBV18	TRBJ2-7	CASSPLGEDEQYF	TGTGCCAGCTCACCTTTAGGGGAGGACGAGCAGTACTTC
-	few	TRBV30	TRBJ2-7	CAWSAAPGPYEQYF	TGTGCCTGGAGTGCGGCGCCAGGCCCTTACGAGCAGTACTTC
-	-	TRBV5-1	TRBJ1-1	CASSRDTGFEAFF	TGCGCCAGCAGCCGAGATACAGGGTTCGAAGCTTTCTTT
-	-	TRBV28	TRBJ1-5	CASSFRAVFYSNQPQHF	TGTGCCAGCAGTTTCAGGGCCGTCTTCTATAGCAATCAGCCCCAGCATTTT
TRBD2	-	TRBV28	TRBJ2-5	CASDPASGRKETQYF	TGTGCCAGCGATCCCGCTAGCGGGAGGAAAGAGACCCAGTACTTC
TRBD2	once	TRBV7-9	TRBJ2-2	CASSGGGTNTGELFF	TGTGCCAGCAGCGGCGGGGGGACGAACACCGGGGAGCTGTTTTTT
TRBD2	-	TRBV30	TRBJ2-1	CAWSAGTSLYNEQFF	TGTGCCTGGAGCGCCGGGACTAGTCTCTACAATGAGCAGTTCTTC
TRBD1	-	TRBV19	TRBJ2-2	CASSLQGTGELFF	TGTGCCAGTAGTCTACAGGGGACCGGGGAGCTGTTTTTT
TRBD1	-	TRBV6-1	TRBJ2-5	CATGGTGGTQETQYF	TGTGCCACCGGTGGGACAGGGGGCACCCAAGAGACCCAGTACTTC